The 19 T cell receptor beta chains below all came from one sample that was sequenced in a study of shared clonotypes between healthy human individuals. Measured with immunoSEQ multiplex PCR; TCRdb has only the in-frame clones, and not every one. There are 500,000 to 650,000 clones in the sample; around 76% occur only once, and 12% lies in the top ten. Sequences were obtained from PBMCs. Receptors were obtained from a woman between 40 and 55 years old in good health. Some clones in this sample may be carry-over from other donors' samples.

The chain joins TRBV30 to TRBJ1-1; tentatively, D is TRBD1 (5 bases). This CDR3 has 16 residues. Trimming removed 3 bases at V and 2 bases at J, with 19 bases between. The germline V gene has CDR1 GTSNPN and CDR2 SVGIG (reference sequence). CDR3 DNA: TGTGCCTGGAGATTGGACATCCGCCTCCCCAACACTGAAGCTTTCTTT. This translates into CAWRLDIRLPNTEAFF.

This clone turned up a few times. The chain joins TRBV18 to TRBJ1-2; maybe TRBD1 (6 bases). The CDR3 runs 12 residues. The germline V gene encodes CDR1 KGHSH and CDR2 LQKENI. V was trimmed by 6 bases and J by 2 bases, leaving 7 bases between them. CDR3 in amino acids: CASSGQNYGYTF. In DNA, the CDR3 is TGTGCCAGCTCCGGACAGAACTATGGCTACACCTTC.

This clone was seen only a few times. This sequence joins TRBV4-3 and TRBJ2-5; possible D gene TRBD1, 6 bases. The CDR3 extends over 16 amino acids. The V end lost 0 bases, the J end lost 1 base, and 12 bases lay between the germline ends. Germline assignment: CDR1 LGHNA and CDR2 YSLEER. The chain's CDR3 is CASSQEVGRGQETQYF. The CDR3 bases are TGCGCCAGCAGCCAAGAAGTAGGCAGGGGCCAAGAGACCCAGTACTTC.

The CDR3 protein is CASSSPGQGPLEQYF. In nucleotides, the CDR3 is TGTGCCAGCAGTTCCCCGGGACAGGGGCCACTGGAGCAGTACTTC. V and J are TRBV2 and TRBJ2-5, with 10 bases lining up with TRBD1. V lost 5 bases, J lost 11 bases, and 14 bases stayed unmatched. CDR3 length: 15 amino acids. Germline CDR1 and CDR2: SNHLY and FYNNEI.

The CDR3 sequence is CASRPRSPDTQYF. In nucleotides, the CDR3 is TGTGCCAGCAGGCCCCGAAGCCCGGATACGCAGTATTTT. The V call is TRBV27, the J call TRBJ2-3; no clear D. Between the trimmed V and J ends, which lost 6 bases and 6 bases, there was a span of 13 bases. CDR3 size: 13 residues. Germline-derived CDR1 and CDR2 are MNHEY and SMNVEV (reference sequence).

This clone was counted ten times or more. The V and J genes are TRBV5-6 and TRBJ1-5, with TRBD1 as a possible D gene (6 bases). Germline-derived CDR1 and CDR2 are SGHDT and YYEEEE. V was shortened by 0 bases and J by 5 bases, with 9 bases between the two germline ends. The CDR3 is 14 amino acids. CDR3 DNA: TGTGCCAGCAGCTTGGGAGGGGGATATCAGCCCCAGCATTTT. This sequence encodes CASSLGGGYQPQHF. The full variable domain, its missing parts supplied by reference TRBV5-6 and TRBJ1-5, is DAGVTQSPTHLIKTRGQQVTLRCSPKSGHDTVSWYQQALGQGPQFIFQYYEEEERQRGNFPDRFSGHQFPNYSSELNVNALLLGDSALYLCASSLGGGYQPQHFGDGTRLSIL.

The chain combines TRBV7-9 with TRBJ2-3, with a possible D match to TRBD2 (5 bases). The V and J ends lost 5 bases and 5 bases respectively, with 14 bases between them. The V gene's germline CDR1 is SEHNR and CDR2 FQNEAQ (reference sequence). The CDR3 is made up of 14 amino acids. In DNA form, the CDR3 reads TGTGCCAGCAGCCTTCTGGCGAGCGGAGATACGCAGTATTTT. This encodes CASSLLASGDTQYF. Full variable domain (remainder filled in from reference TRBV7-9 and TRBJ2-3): DTGVSQNPRHKITKRGQNVTFRCDPISEHNRLYWYRQTLGQGPEFLTYFQNEAQLEKSRLLSDRFSAERPKGSFSTLEIQRTEQGDSAMYLCASSLLASGDTQYFGPGTRLTVL.

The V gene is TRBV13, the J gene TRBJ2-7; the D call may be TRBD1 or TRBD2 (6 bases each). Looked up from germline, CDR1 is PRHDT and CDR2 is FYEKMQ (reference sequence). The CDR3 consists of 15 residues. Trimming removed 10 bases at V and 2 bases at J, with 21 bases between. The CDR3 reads CATHPTRGATYEQYF. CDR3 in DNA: TGTGCCACCCATCCGACGAGGGGGGCTACCTACGAGCAGTACTTC.

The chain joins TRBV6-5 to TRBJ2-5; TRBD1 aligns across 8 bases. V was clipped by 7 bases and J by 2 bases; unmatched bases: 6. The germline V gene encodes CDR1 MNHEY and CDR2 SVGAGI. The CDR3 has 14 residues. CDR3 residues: CASNKQGVQETQYF. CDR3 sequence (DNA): TGTGCCAGCAACAAACAGGGGGTACAAGAGACCCAGTACTTC.

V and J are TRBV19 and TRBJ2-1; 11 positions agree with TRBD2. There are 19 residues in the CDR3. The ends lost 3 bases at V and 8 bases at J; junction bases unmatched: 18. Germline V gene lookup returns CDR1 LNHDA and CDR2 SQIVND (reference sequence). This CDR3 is CASSIPPFMASGRPHEQFF. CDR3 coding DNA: TGTGCCAGTAGTATCCCGCCCTTTATGGCTAGCGGGAGGCCCCATGAGCAGTTCTTC.

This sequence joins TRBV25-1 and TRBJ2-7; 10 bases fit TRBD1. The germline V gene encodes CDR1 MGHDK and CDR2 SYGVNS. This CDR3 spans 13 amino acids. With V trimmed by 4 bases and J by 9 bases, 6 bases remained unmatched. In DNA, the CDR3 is TGTGCCAGCAGTGGAACCGGGACAGGGGTGCAGTACTTC. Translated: CASSGTGTGVQYF.

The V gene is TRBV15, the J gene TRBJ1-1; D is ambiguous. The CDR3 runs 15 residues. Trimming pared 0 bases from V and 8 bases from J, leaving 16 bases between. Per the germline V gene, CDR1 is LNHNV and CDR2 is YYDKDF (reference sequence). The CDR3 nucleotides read TGTGCCACCAGCAGAGATCTTTTCGGGTCCCCCGAAGCTTTCTTT. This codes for CATSRDLFGSPEAFF.

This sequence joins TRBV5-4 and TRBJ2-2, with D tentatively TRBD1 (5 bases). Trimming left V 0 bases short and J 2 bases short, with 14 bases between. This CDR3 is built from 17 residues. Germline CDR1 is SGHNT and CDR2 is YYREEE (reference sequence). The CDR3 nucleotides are TGTGCCAGCAGCTTGGGCCAGGGTAGAGCTAACACCGGGGAGCTGTTTTTT. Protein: CASSLGQGRANTGELFF.

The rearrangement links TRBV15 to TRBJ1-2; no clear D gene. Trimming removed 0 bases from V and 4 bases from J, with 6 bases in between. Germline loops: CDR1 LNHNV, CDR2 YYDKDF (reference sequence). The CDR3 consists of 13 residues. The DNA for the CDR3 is TGTGCCACCAGCAGAGATGGGGTCTATGGCTACACCTTC. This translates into CATSRDGVYGYTF.

The DNA of the CDR3 is TGTGCCAGCAGCTTGTTTAAGGGGGGCTCCTACAATGAGCAGTTCTTC. It specifies CASSLFKGGSYNEQFF. V and J are TRBV5-4 and TRBJ2-1, with D perhaps TRBD1 or TRBD2 (6 bases each). Germline assignment: CDR1 SGHNT and CDR2 YYREEE (reference sequence). V was shortened by 1 base and J by 0 bases, with 11 bases between the two germline ends. This CDR3 is 16 amino acids long.

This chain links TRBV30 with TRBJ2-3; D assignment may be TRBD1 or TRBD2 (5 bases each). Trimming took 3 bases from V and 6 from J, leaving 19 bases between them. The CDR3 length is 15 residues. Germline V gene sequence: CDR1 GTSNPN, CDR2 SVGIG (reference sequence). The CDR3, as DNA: TGTGCCTGGAGCGCCCTCATTCTGGGGGTGGATACGCAGTATTTT. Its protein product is CAWSALILGVDTQYF.

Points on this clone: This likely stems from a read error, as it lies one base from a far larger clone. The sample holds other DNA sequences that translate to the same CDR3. CDR3: CAWSASLTSTLGTEAFF. The CDR3 bases are TGTGCATGGAGCGCCAGTCTTACCTCAACCTTGGGCACTGAAGCTTTCTTT. The V call is TRBV30, the J call TRBJ1-1, with D unclear. This CDR3 has 17 amino acids. CDR1 is GTSNPN, CDR2 SVGIG, per germline (reference sequence).

The CDR3 coding sequence is TGTGCCAGCTCACCACCGGACAGGGAGGCCAACTATGGCTACACCTTC. Translated: CASSPPDREANYGYTF. The chain has TRBV18 and TRBJ1-2, with 8 nucleotides matching TRBD1. The CDR3 covers 16 residues. The V and J ends lost 0 bases and 2 bases, in that order; junction bases with no gene match: 5. Per the germline V gene, CDR1 is KGHSH and CDR2 is LQKENI.

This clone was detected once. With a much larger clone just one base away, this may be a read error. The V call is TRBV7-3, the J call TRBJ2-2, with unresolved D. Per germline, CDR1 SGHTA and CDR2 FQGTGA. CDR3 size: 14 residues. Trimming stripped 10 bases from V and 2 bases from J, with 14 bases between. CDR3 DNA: TGTGCCATCAGGAAAGACTCCAACACCGGGGAGCTGTTTTTT. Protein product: CAIRKDSNTGELFF.